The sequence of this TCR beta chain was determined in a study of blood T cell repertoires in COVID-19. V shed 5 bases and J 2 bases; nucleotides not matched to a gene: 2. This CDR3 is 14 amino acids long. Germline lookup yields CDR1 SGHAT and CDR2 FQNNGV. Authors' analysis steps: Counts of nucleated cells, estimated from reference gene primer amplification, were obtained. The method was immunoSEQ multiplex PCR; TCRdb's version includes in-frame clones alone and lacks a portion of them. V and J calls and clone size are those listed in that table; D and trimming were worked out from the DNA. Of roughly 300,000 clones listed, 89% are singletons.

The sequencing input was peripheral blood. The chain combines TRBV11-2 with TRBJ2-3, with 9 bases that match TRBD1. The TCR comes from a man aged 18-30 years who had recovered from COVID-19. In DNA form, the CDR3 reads TGTGCCAGCAGCAGGGACAGGGTCACAGATACGCAGTATTTT. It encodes CASSRDRVTDTQYF.